This record concerns one TCR beta chain sequence. Trimming cost V 1 base and J 0 bases, with 10 bases left between them. Germline loops: CDR1 GTSNPN, CDR2 SVGIG (reference sequence). The CDR3 extends over 15 amino acids. Profiled with immunoSEQ multiplex PCR; TCRdb holds only in-frame clones, not every one. The sample lists 150,000 to 200,000 clones; approximately 79% were seen once. This sample is drawn from a study of blood T cell repertoires in COVID-19. Sequencing used peripheral blood. The rearrangement uses TRBV30 and TRBJ2-1, with unresolved D. The receptor was derived from a woman in her seventies with acute or convalescent COVID-19. The CDR3 bases are TGTGCCTGGAGTGGTTCGGCGGTCTCCTACAATGAGCAGTTCTTC. It yields the protein CAWSGSAVSYNEQFF.